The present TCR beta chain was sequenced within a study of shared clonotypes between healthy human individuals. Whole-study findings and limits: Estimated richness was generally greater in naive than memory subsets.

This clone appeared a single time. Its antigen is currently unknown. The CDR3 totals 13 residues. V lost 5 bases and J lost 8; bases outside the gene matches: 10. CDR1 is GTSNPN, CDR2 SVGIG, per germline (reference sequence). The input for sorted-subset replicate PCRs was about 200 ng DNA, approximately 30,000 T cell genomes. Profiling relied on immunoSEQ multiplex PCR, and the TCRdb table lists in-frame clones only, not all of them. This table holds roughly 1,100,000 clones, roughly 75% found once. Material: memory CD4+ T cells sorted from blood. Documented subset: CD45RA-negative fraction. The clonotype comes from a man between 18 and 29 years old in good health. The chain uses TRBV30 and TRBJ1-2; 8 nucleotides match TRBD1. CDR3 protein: CAWRRGQVEGYTF. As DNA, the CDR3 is TGTGCCTGGCGCAGGGGGCAGGTAGAAGGCTACACCTTC.